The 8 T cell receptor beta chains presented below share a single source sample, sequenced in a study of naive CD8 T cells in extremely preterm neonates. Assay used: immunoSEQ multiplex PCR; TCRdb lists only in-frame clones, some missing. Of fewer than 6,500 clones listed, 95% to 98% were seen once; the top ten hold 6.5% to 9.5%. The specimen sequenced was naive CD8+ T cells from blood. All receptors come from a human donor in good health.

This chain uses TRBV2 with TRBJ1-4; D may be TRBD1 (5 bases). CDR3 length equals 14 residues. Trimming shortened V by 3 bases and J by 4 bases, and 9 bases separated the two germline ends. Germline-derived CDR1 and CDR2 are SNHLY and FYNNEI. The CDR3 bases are TGTGCCAGCAGTGACGACAGACTTAATGAAAAACTGTTTTTT. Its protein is CASSDDRLNEKLFF.

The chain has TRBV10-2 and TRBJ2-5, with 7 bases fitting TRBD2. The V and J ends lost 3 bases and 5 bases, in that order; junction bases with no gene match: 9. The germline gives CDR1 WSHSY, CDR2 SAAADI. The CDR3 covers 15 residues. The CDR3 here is CASSEGPSGLETQYF. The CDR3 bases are TGCGCCAGCAGTGAAGGGCCTAGCGGTCTGGAGACCCAGTACTTC.

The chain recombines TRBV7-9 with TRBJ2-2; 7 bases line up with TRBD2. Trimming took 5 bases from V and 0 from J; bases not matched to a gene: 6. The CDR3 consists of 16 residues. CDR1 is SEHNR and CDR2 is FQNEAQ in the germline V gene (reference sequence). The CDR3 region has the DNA TGTGCCAGCAGCCCGCGGGGGACCTCGAACACCGGGGAGCTGTTTTTT. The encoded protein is CASSPRGTSNTGELFF.

Here the CDR3 reads CASSITTGDYEQYF. The CDR3 coding sequence is TGTGCCAGCAGTATAACCACAGGGGACTACGAGCAGTACTTC. V is TRBV27 and J is TRBJ2-7, with 7 positions matching TRBD1. This CDR3 has 14 residues. The V gene's germline CDR1 is MNHEY and CDR2 SMNVEV (reference sequence). J lost 3 bases, V lost 5 bases, and 7 bases had no gene match.

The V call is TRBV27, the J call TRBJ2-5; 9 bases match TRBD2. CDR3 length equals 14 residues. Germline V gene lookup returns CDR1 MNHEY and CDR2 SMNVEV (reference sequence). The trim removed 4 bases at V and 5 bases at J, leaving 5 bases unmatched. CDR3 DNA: TGTGCCAGCAGTTGGGTTAGCGGGGGTGAGACCCAGTACTTC. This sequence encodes CASSWVSGGETQYF.

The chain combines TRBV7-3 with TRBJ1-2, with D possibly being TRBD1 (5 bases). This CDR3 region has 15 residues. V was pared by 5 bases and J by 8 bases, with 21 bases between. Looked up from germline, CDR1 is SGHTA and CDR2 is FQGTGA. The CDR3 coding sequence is TGTGCCAGCAGCCTAAATGGGGCGGCCGATAGGGGCTACACCTTC. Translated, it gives CASSLNGAADRGYTF.

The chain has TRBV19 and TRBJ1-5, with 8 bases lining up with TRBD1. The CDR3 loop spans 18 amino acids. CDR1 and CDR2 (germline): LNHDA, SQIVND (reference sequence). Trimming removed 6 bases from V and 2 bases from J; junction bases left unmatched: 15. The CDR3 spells CASREAGQGGFGNQPQHF. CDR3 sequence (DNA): TGTGCCAGTAGAGAAGCCGGACAGGGAGGGTTTGGCAATCAGCCCCAGCATTTT. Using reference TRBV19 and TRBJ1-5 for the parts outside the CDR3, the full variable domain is DGGITQSPKYLFRKEGQNVTLSCEQNLNHDAMYWYRQDPGQGLRLIYYSQIVNDFQKGDIAEGYSVSREKKESFPLTVTSAQKNPTAFYLCASREAGQGGFGNQPQHFGDGTRLSIL.

This CDR3 reads CASSAPGLAGNTGELFF. In DNA, the CDR3 is TGTGCCAGCAGTGCACCAGGACTAGCGGGGAACACCGGGGAGCTGTTTTTT. J is TRBJ2-2 and V is TRBV28, with 11 bases fitting TRBD2. CDR1 MDHEN and CDR2 SYDVKM come from the germline V gene. The CDR3 is made up of 17 amino acids. J was trimmed by 1 base and V by 5 bases; bases with no gene match: 6.